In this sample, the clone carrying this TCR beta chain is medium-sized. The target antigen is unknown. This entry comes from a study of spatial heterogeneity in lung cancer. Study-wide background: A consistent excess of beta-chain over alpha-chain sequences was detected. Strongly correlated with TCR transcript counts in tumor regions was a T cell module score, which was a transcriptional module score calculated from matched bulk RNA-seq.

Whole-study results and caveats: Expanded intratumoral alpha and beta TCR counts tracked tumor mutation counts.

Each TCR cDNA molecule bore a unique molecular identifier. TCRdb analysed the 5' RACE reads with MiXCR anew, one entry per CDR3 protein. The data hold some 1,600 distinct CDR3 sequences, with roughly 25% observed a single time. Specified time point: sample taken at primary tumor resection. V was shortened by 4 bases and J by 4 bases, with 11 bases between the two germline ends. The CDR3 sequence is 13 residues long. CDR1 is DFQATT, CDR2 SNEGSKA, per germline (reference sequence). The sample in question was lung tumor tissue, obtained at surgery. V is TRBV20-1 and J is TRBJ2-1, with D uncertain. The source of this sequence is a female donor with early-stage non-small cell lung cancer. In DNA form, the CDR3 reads TGCAGTGCTAACTTGGATGTTTACAATGAGCAGTTCTTC. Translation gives CSANLDVYNEQFF.